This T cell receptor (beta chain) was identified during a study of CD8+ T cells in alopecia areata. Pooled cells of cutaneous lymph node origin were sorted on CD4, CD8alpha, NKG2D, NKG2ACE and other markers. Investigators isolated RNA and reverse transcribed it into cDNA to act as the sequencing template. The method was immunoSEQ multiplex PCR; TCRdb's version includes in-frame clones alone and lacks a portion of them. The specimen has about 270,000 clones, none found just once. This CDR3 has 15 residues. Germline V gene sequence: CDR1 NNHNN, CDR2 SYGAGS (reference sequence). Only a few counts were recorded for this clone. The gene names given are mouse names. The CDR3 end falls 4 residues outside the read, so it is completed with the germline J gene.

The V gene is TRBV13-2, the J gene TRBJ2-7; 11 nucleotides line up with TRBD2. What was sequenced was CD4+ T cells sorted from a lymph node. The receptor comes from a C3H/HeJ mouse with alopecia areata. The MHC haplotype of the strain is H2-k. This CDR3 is CASGVPTGGGYEQYF. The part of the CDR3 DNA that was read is TGTGCCAGCGGTGTCCCGACTGGGGGGGGATAT.